This T cell receptor (beta chain) derives from a study of blood T cell repertoires in COVID-19. Study information: PBMCs, B-cell-depleted T cells, or T cells were the source of the cDNA or gDNA that made up the material.

Clones were read by immunoSEQ multiplex PCR, and TCRdb kept only the in-frame ones, dropping some. The repertoire holds approximately 350,000 clones, with around 87% as singletons. It was during active infection that Seattle patients were enrolled and then longitudinally followed. This clonotype originated in a woman aged 45-65 years with COVID-19, enrolled during active disease. Sequencing input: peripheral blood.

The CDR3 loop is CATSRRAGTNTGELFF. The CDR3 DNA sequence: TGTGCCACCAGCAGAAGAGCGGGGACCAACACCGGGGAGCTGTTTTTT. The V and J genes are TRBV15 and TRBJ2-2, with 7 positions matching TRBD2. CDR1 is LNHNV and CDR2 is YYDKDF in the germline V gene (reference sequence). With V trimmed by 2 bases and J by 2 bases, 5 bases remained unmatched. CDR3 length: 16 amino acids.